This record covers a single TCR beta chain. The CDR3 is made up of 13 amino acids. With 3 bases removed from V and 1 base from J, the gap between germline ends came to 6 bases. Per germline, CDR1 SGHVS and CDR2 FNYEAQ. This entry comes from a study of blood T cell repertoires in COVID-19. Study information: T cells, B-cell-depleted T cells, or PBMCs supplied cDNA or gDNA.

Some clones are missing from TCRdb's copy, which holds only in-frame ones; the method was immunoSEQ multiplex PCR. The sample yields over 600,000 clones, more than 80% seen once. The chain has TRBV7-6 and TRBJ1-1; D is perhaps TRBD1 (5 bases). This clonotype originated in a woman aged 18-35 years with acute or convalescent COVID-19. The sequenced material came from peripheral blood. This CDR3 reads CASSLTENTEAFF. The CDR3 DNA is TGTGCCAGCAGCTTGACAGAGAACACTGAAGCTTTCTTT.